These 5 T cell receptor beta chains came from one sample sequenced in a study of T cell responses to AZD1222 COVID-19 vaccine. TCRdb's copy holds only in-frame clones and misses some; the assay was immunoSEQ multiplex PCR. The table includes approximately 110,000 clones, more than 90% detected once. The sequencing used peripheral blood, collected on day 0 of AZD1222 vaccination. The receptor set was obtained from an adult in good health.

J is TRBJ2-7 and V is TRBV30; the D gene is possibly TRBD1 (5 bases). Trimming stripped 4 bases from V and 2 bases from J, with 6 bases between. The length of the CDR3 is 11 residues. The germline gives CDR1 GTSNPN, CDR2 SVGIG (reference sequence). CDR3 nucleotides: TGTGCCTGGACAGGGACCTACGAGCAGTACTTC. Its translation is CAWTGTYEQYF.

This chain uses TRBV9 with TRBJ1-1, with TRBD1 matching over 7 bases. There are 15 residues in the CDR3. Germline V lookup: CDR1 SGDLS, CDR2 YYNGEE. V lost 6 bases and J lost 5; bases outside the gene matches: 13. CDR3 bases: TGTGCCAGCACAGACGACAGGGCCGGGGAGACTGAAGCTTTCTTT. It is translated as CASTDDRAGETEAFF. The full variable domain, its missing parts supplied by reference TRBV9 and TRBJ1-1, is DSGVTQTPKHLITATGQRVTLRCSPRSGDLSVYWYQQSLDQGLQFLIQYYNGEERAKGNILERFSAQQFPDLHSELNLSSLELGDSALYFCASTDDRAGETEAFFGQGTRLTVV.

V and J are TRBV6-5 and TRBJ1-1, with D perhaps TRBD1 (5 bases). The germline V and J ends were trimmed by 5 bases and 6 bases, with 13 bases remaining between them. The germline CDR1 and CDR2 sequences are MNHEY and SVGAGI. The CDR3 consists of 13 residues. CDR3 DNA: TGTGCCAGCAGTCCACGACAGACCCCTGAAGCTTTCTTT. Translating gives CASSPRQTPEAFF.

This clone came up once. The rearrangement joins TRBV6-1 to TRBJ2-5; tentatively, D is TRBD1 or TRBD2 (7 bases each). The germline CDR1 and CDR2 sequences are MNHNS and SASEGT. The germline V and J ends were trimmed by 2 bases and 2 bases, with 18 bases remaining between them. This CDR3 has 17 amino acids. The CDR3 DNA reads as TGTGCCAGCAGTGAACGTGGTTTCAGGGGGGGACAAGAGACCCAGTACTTC. Translated, it gives CASSERGFRGGQETQYF.

The J gene is TRBJ2-2, the V gene TRBV4-2, with D possibly being TRBD1 or TRBD2 (5 bases each). Germline values: CDR1 LGHNA, CDR2 YNFKEQ. The CDR3 has 15 amino acids. Trimming took 0 bases from V and 6 from J, leaving 11 bases between them. The DNA for the CDR3 is TGTGCCAGCAGCCAAGACGGTTTGGGGGCCGGGGAGCTGTTTTTT. Translated: CASSQDGLGAGELFF.